The 19 T cell receptor beta chains below all came from one sample that was sequenced in a study of cytomegalovirus exposure and HLA in healthy donors. The PCR was carried out with 60 Vbeta primers and 13 Jbeta primers. TCRdb's copy holds only in-frame clones and misses some; the assay was immunoSEQ multiplex PCR. Altogether about 120,000 clones are present, around 77% being singletons, with the ten largest covering about 5.8%. The specimen sequenced was PBMCs. The receptors derive from a man aged 18 to 30 in good health and CMV-seropositive.

The chain is built from TRBV11-2 and TRBJ2-3; TRBD1 aligns across 7 bases. The CDR3 sequence is 13 residues long. The trim removed 10 bases at V and 1 base at J, leaving 5 bases unmatched. CDR1 SGHAT and CDR2 FQNNGV come from the germline V gene. The CDR3: CATLGTGTDTQYF. CDR3 nucleotides: TGTGCCACATTAGGGACAGGCACAGATACGCAGTATTTT.

As for this clone: The sample contains more than one DNA sequence encoding this CDR3. The CDR3 sequence: CSVEVGQGGTEAFF. The DNA of the CDR3 is TGCAGCGTTGAAGTGGGTCAGGGTGGAACTGAAGCTTTCTTT. This chain connects TRBV29-1 to TRBJ1-1; D perhaps matches TRBD1 (5 bases). The V end lost 1 base, the J end lost 5 bases, and 14 bases lay between the germline ends. This CDR3 spans 14 amino acids. Germline values: CDR1 SQVTM, CDR2 ANQGSEA.

Written as DNA, the CDR3 is TGTGCCAGCAGTGAAGTGGGGAAAAAGGAGGGGGAGCAGTTCTTC. The encoded protein is CASSEVGKKEGEQFF. The J gene is TRBJ2-1, the V gene TRBV2; tentatively, D is TRBD2 (6 bases). The germline V gene encodes CDR1 SNHLY and CDR2 FYNNEI. The CDR3 runs 15 residues. Trimming removed 1 base from V and 10 bases from J, with 17 bases in between. Filled out from reference TRBV2 and TRBJ2-1, the complete variable domain reads EPEVTQTPSHQVTQMGQEVILRCVPISNHLYFYWYRQILGQKVEFLVSFYNNEISEKSEIFDDQFSVERPDGSNFTLKIRSTKLEDSAMYFCASSEVGKKEGEQFFGPGTRLTVL.

Concerning this clone: Mismatch with germline at one junction end may stem from a read error. This chain joins TRBV18 and TRBJ2-4, with 8 bases aligning to TRBD1. This CDR3 spans 14 amino acids. Germline CDR1 and CDR2: KGHSH and LQKENI. The CDR3 is CASSPTGTGGDRDF. The CDR3, as DNA: TGTGCCAGCTCACCTACCGGGACAGGAGGTGATCGTGACTTC.

This chain connects TRBV7-2 to TRBJ2-7, with D unclear. Trimming removed 1 base at V and 2 bases at J, with 12 bases between. This CDR3 comprises 15 residues. Germline values: CDR1 SGHTA, CDR2 FQGNSA. This CDR3 is CASSLVPLGTYEQYF. The CDR3 region has the DNA TGTGCCAGCAGCTTAGTTCCCCTAGGTACCTACGAGCAGTACTTC. Drawing the rest from reference TRBV7-2 and TRBJ2-7, the complete variable domain is GAGVSQSPSNKVTEKGKDVELRCDPISGHTALYWYRQSLGQGLEFLIYFQGNSAPDKSGLPSDRFSAERTGGSVSTLTIQRTQQEDSAVYLCASSLVPLGTYEQYFGPGTRLTVT.

V is TRBV6-5 and J is TRBJ1-1, with TRBD1 matching over 7 bases. V lost 6 bases to trimming and J lost 4 bases; unmatched junction nucleotides: 11. This CDR3 spans 15 amino acids. CDR1 is MNHEY, CDR2 SVGAGI, per germline. The CDR3 DNA is TGTGCCAGCAGGCAACCCTACAGGGGTAGCACTGAAGCTTTCTTT. Protein: CASRQPYRGSTEAFF.

The V and J genes are TRBV21-1 and TRBJ2-3; TRBD1, the table's D call, lacks a check against the DNA. TRBV21-1 is a known pseudogene. The CDR3 loop spans 16 amino acids. CDR3 nucleotide sequence: TGTGCCAGCAGCAATGAAGGGACAGGTAGCACAGATACGCAGTATTTT. Translating gives CASSNEGTGSTDTQYF.

A few counts support this clone. The rearrangement links TRBV18 to TRBJ2-7, with 10 bases identical to TRBD1. Germline V gene sequence: CDR1 KGHSH, CDR2 LQKENI. Unmatched junction bases numbered 9, after V lost 3 bases and J lost 1 base. The CDR3 consists of 17 residues. CDR3 amino acids: CASSPALDRGGSYEQYF. DNA of the CDR3: TGTGCCAGCTCACCTGCTTTGGACAGGGGGGGGTCCTACGAGCAGTACTTC.

The chain is built from TRBV10-3 and TRBJ2-7; D remains ambiguous. Trimming removed 3 bases at V and 6 bases at J, with 9 bases between. CDR1 is ENHRY and CDR2 is SYGVKD in the germline V gene. There are 12 residues in the CDR3. The CDR3 is CAISERGGEQYF. For the CDR3, the DNA is TGTGCCATCAGTGAAAGAGGCGGCGAGCAGTACTTC.

The gene calls are TRBV13 and TRBJ1-2; D ambiguous. Germline-derived CDR1 and CDR2 are PRHDT and FYEKMQ (reference sequence). V was shortened by 2 bases and J by 8 bases, with 6 bases between the two germline ends. The CDR3 consists of 11 residues. This CDR3 reads CASSLHLGYTF. In nucleotides, the CDR3 is TGTGCCAGCAGCTTACATCTAGGCTACACCTTC.

V and J are TRBV29-1 and TRBJ1-4, with D perhaps matching TRBD1 (6 bases). V gave up 2 bases and J gave up 5 bases, with 15 bases separating them. Germline V CDR1 and CDR2: SQVTM, ANQGSEA. This CDR3 contains 15 residues. The CDR3, as DNA: TGCAGCGTTGAAAGTGCAGGGGCCTCAAATGAAAAACTGTTTTTT. Amino acids: CSVESAGASNEKLFF.

This clone occurred many times. V is TRBV18 and J is TRBJ2-1, with 8 positions matching TRBD2. Germline lookup yields CDR1 KGHSH and CDR2 LQKENI. J lost 7 bases, V lost 0 bases, and 5 bases had no gene match. CDR3 size: 15 residues. In DNA form, the CDR3 reads TGTGCCAGCTCACCACCAATCGGGAGGGGAAATGAGCAGTTCTTC. This encodes CASSPPIGRGNEQFF.

V usage is TRBV29-1 and J usage is TRBJ1-2; 9 bases are shared with TRBD1. The CDR3 runs to 18 residues. The V gene's germline CDR1 is SQVTM and CDR2 ANQGSEA. J lost 4 bases, V lost 0 bases, and 15 bases had no gene match. CDR3 sequence: CSVEDLGTGSRMIYGYTF. CDR3 DNA: TGCAGCGTTGAAGATCTCGGGACAGGGAGTAGAATGATCTATGGCTACACCTTC.

The chain couples TRBV5-1 to TRBJ1-1; unclear D gene. V lost 3 bases and J lost 4, with 16 bases in between. This CDR3 contains 15 residues. The germline gives CDR1 SGHRS, CDR2 YFSETQ. The chain's CDR3 is CASSSVRGQVTEAFF. CDR3 nucleotides: TGCGCCAGCAGCTCAGTCCGGGGTCAGGTCACTGAAGCTTTCTTT.

The chain links TRBV4-1 to TRBJ1-2; the D is unclear. This CDR3 is 14 amino acids long. Germline CDR1 reads MGHRA; CDR2 reads YSYEKL. Trimming took 0 bases from V and 8 from J, leaving 13 bases between them. CDR3 sequence (DNA): TGCGCCAGCAGCCAAGAAGCCCGGGGTGGAGGCTACACCTTC. Protein product: CASSQEARGGGYTF.

V gene TRBV15 combines with J gene TRBJ2-1; D is perhaps TRBD1 (6 bases). The CDR3 contains 15 residues. V was clipped by 0 bases and J by 3 bases, with 9 bases between them. Looked up from germline, CDR1 is LNHNV and CDR2 is YYDKDF (reference sequence). This chain's CDR3 is CATSRDKGHYNEQFF. The CDR3 region has the DNA TGTGCCACCAGCAGAGATAAGGGACACTACAATGAGCAGTTCTTC.

The rearrangement joins TRBV5-1 to TRBJ1-6, with 8 bases fitting TRBD1. This CDR3 contains 15 residues. The germline gives CDR1 SGHRS, CDR2 YFSETQ. J was trimmed by 5 bases and V by 4 bases; bases with no gene match: 5. The CDR3 nucleotides read TGCGCCAGCAGCCCTCAGGGGGCGCATAATTCACCCCTCCACTTT. Translated: CASSPQGAHNSPLHF.

The CDR3 loop reads CASSGRTGSSGNTIYF. CDR3 in DNA: TGTGCCAGCAGCGGGAGGACAGGGAGCTCTGGAAACACCATATATTTT. This chain connects TRBV7-2 to TRBJ1-3, with TRBD1 matching 8 bases. The V segment lost 5 bases and the J segment 0 bases; nucleotides outside the gene matches: 6. Germline CDR1 and CDR2: SGHTA and FQGNSA. The CDR3 sequence is 16 residues long.

The rearrangement links TRBV6-5 to TRBJ2-1; 7 positions agree with TRBD2. Germline CDR1 is MNHEY and CDR2 is SVGAGI. V lost 6 bases, J lost 0 bases, and 2 bases stayed unmatched. This CDR3 comprises 14 residues. CDR3 sequence: CASRGGSSYNEQFF. DNA for the CDR3: TGTGCCAGCAGGGGGGGGAGCTCCTACAATGAGCAGTTCTTC.